Following are 25 T cell receptor beta chains from one sample sequenced in a study of cytomegalovirus exposure and HLA in healthy donors. With 60 Vbeta and 13 Jbeta primers, the PCR was carried out. Assay: immunoSEQ multiplex PCR; the TCRdb copy retains only in-frame clones and omits some. The sample comprises under 250,000 clones, 60% to 80% of which are singletons, and 1.8% rests with the top ten. The sample was PBMCs. These receptors were collected from a male donor in good health and CMV-seronegative.

The V and J genes are TRBV11-2 and TRBJ2-7, with 9 bases aligning to TRBD1. Germline V gene sequence: CDR1 SGHAT, CDR2 FQNNGV. The trim removed 4 bases at V and 6 bases at J, leaving 7 bases unmatched. This CDR3 is built from 14 residues. The DNA of the CDR3 is TGTGCCAGCAGCTACGGACAGGGGAAGTTCGAGCAGTACTTC. Protein product: CASSYGQGKFEQYF.

The chain recombines TRBV6-6 with TRBJ2-1, with 11 bases fitting TRBD2. This CDR3 comprises 16 residues. The germline V gene encodes CDR1 MNHNY and CDR2 SVGAGI (reference sequence). The J segment lost 5 bases and the V segment lost 0 bases, leaving 3 bases of the junction unmatched. CDR3 nucleotides: TGTGCCAGCAGTTACTCGTCTAGCGGGAGGAACAATGAGCAGTTCTTC. Translated: CASSYSSSGRNNEQFF.

The V and J genes are TRBV6-6 and TRBJ1-1; D gene unclear. Germline values: CDR1 MNHNY, CDR2 SVGAGI (reference sequence). There are 15 residues in the CDR3. With 1 base removed from V and 1 base from J, the gap between germline ends came to 10 bases. The CDR3 reads CASSYYPAGNTEAFF. The CDR3 region has the DNA TGTGCCAGCAGTTACTATCCCGCGGGGAACACTGAAGCTTTCTTT.

The CDR3 spells CASSLTPDRGQAFF. The CDR3 DNA is TGTGCCAGCAGCTTAACCCCGGACAGGGGACAAGCTTTCTTT. The chain joins TRBV7-3 to TRBJ1-1, with 9 bases lining up with TRBD1. Germline values: CDR1 SGHTA, CDR2 FQGTGA. This CDR3 spans 14 amino acids. V lost 0 bases, J lost 9 bases, and 5 bases stayed unmatched.

The gene calls are TRBV9 and TRBJ2-1; the D gene is possibly TRBD1 (6 bases). The V end was cut by 3 bases, the J end by 2 bases, with 6 bases between. The CDR3 loop spans 13 amino acids. The germline CDR1 and CDR2 sequences are SGDLS and YYNGEE. The CDR3 DNA sequence: TGTGCCAGCAGCGGACAGGCCTACAATGAGCAGTTCTTC. Translating gives CASSGQAYNEQFF.

The chain recombines TRBV29-1 with TRBJ1-5, with 7 bases lining up with TRBD1. Germline assignment: CDR1 SQVTM and CDR2 ANQGSEA. Trimming took 4 bases from V and 4 from J; bases not matched to a gene: 4. The CDR3 has 13 amino acids. The chain's CDR3 is CSVGLQGNQPQHF. In DNA form, the CDR3 reads TGCAGCGTTGGGCTACAGGGGAATCAGCCCCAGCATTTT.

The chain recombines TRBV2 with TRBJ1-5; weak D call: TRBD1 (5 bases). V lost 6 bases to trimming and J lost 6 bases, with 12 bases between them. Germline V lookup: CDR1 SNHLY, CDR2 FYNNEI. The CDR3 loop spans 13 amino acids. CDR3 amino acids: CASRTGGVQPQHF. The CDR3 region has the DNA TGTGCCAGCAGGACCGGAGGGGTTCAGCCCCAGCATTTT.

V usage is TRBV2 and J usage is TRBJ2-7; 8 bases fit TRBD1. Germline lookup yields CDR1 SNHLY and CDR2 FYNNEI. This CDR3 spans 14 amino acids. Unmatched junction bases numbered 4, after V lost 6 bases and J lost 0 bases. In DNA, the CDR3 is TGTGCCAGCAGGAGGACAGGGAACTCCTACGAGCAGTACTTC. It yields the protein CASRRTGNSYEQYF.

CDR3 loop: CASSLRQGGETQYF. For the CDR3, the DNA is TGTGCCAGCAGCTTAAGACAGGGTGGTGAGACCCAGTACTTC. J is TRBJ2-5 and V is TRBV14; TRBD1 matches 7 bases. The CDR3 sequence is 14 residues long. The germline CDR1 and CDR2 sequences are SGHDN and FVKESK. Trimming removed 5 bases from V and 5 bases from J; junction bases left unmatched: 8. Full variable domain (missing parts from reference TRBV14 and TRBJ2-5): EAGVTQFPSHSVIEKGQTVTLRCDPISGHDNLYWYRRVMGKEIKFLLHFVKESKQDESGMPNNRFLAERTGGTYSTLKVQPAELEDSGVYFCASSLRQGGETQYFGPGTRLLVL.

The chain is built from TRBV5-6 and TRBJ1-2; 9 bases line up with TRBD1. Trimming took 0 bases from V and 2 from J; bases not matched to a gene: 11. CDR1 is SGHDT, CDR2 YYEEEE, per germline. This CDR3 region has 18 residues. This CDR3 reads CASSLAHAGQGKNYGYTF. CDR3 sequence (DNA): TGTGCCAGCAGCTTGGCTCACGCCGGACAGGGGAAGAACTATGGCTACACCTTC.

The chain employs TRBV19 and TRBJ2-7, with D possibly being TRBD1 (5 bases). The CDR3 is 15 residues long. CDR1 and CDR2 from the germline V gene are LNHDA and SQIVND (reference sequence). V shed 1 base and J shed 3 bases, with 13 bases lying between them. Here the CDR3 DNA reads TGTGCCAGTAGTATAGGGAGACAGTTCTTCTACGAGCAGTACTTC. Its protein product is CASSIGRQFFYEQYF.

This clone has just one count. V gene TRBV4-3 combines with J gene TRBJ2-3; D unclear. CDR1 LGHNA and CDR2 YSLEER come from the germline V gene. The CDR3 is 15 residues long. Trimming shortened V by 1 base and J by 0 bases, and 8 bases separated the two germline ends. In nucleotides, the CDR3 is TGCGCCAGCAGCCAAGTATTCGGGAGCACAGATACGCAGTATTTT. Its translation is CASSQVFGSTDTQYF.

The V and J genes are TRBV18 and TRBJ2-1, with 10 positions matching TRBD2. Germline assignment: CDR1 KGHSH and CDR2 LQKENI. V lost 1 base to trimming and J lost 2 bases; unmatched junction nucleotides: 2. This CDR3 spans 16 amino acids. The CDR3 loop reads CASSPRTSGAYNEQFF. The CDR3 DNA follows: TGTGCCAGCTCACCACGAACTAGCGGGGCCTACAATGAGCAGTTCTTC.

This clone occurred a few times. The J gene is TRBJ1-5, the V gene TRBV7-9, with 9 bases that match TRBD1. V shed 6 bases and J 4 bases; nucleotides not matched to a gene: 13. The CDR3 sequence is 17 residues long. The germline V gene encodes CDR1 SEHNR and CDR2 FQNEAQ (reference sequence). This CDR3 is CASSLRQDRGENQPQHF. The DNA of the CDR3 is TGTGCCAGCAGTCTGAGACAGGACAGGGGAGAGAATCAGCCCCAGCATTTT. Full variable domain (outside the CDR3, taken from reference TRBV7-9 and TRBJ1-5): DTGVSQNPRHKITKRGQNVTFRCDPISEHNRLYWYRQTLGQGPEFLTYFQNEAQLEKSRLLSDRFSAERPKGSFSTLEIQRTEQGDSAMYLCASSLRQDRGENQPQHFGDGTRLSIL.

This clone showed up just a few times. The chain couples TRBV5-1 to TRBJ2-1; 8 bases match TRBD1. The germline gives CDR1 SGHRS, CDR2 YFSETQ. Trimming took 0 bases from V and 10 from J; bases not matched to a gene: 9. The length of the CDR3 is 15 residues. The CDR3: CASSLAGQGRGEQFF. For the CDR3, the DNA is TGCGCCAGCAGCTTGGCCGGACAGGGACGAGGAGAGCAGTTCTTC.

The chain couples TRBV6-5 to TRBJ1-1; D is perhaps TRBD1 (6 bases). The CDR3 runs to 14 residues. V was trimmed by 0 bases and J by 3 bases, leaving 8 bases between them. Germline V gives CDR1 MNHEY, CDR2 SVGAGI. CDR3 amino acids: CASSYSSGDTEAFF. CDR3 nucleotide sequence: TGTGCCAGCAGTTACTCGTCAGGGGACACTGAAGCTTTCTTT.

The chain couples TRBV27 to TRBJ2-7; 10 bases match TRBD1. The junction had 6 bases not matched to a gene; V was cut back by 5 bases and J by 2 bases. The CDR3 runs to 15 residues. Germline values: CDR1 MNHEY, CDR2 SMNVEV (reference sequence). Here the CDR3 DNA reads TGTGCCAGCAGTCTACTCGGGACAGGGGCCTACGAGCAGTACTTC. The encoded protein is CASSLLGTGAYEQYF.

Comment on this clone: Germline is not matched at one junction end, which may reflect a read error. The chain employs TRBV7-7 and TRBJ2-7, with TRBD1 matching over 8 bases. The CDR3 covers 15 residues. Germline CDR1 and CDR2: SSHAT and FNYEAQ (reference sequence). CDR3 amino acids: CASSLATGDLYEQYF. In DNA, the CDR3 is TGTGCTAGCAGCTTAGCGACAGGGGACCTTTACGAGCAGTACTTC.

The V and J genes are TRBV15 and TRBJ1-1; 7 nucleotides align to TRBD1. The germline V gene has CDR1 LNHNV and CDR2 YYDKDF (reference sequence). The junction had 4 bases not matched to a gene; V was cut back by 2 bases and J by 1 base. This CDR3 contains 15 residues. This CDR3 is CATSRHRQGNTEAFF. DNA for the CDR3: TGTGCCACCAGCAGACACAGACAGGGGAACACTGAAGCTTTCTTT.

This chain joins TRBV6-5 and TRBJ2-5; 7 bases map to TRBD1. The J call may be in error: the DNA end matches TRBJ2-7 better. Germline V gene lookup returns CDR1 MNHEY and CDR2 SVGAGI. This CDR3 spans 15 amino acids. CDR3 coding DNA: TGTGCCAGCAGTTACTATGGGACAGAGGCCTACGAGCAGTACTTC. It encodes CASSYYGTEAYEQYF.

In DNA form, the CDR3 reads TGCGCCAGCAGCGACGGACTAGCGGGAGTTCGGGGAGGGACAGATACGCAGTATTTT. It encodes CASSDGLAGVRGGTDTQYF. The rearrangement joins TRBV5-1 to TRBJ2-3; 13 positions agree with TRBD2. The CDR3 totals 19 residues. Unmatched junction bases numbered 14, after V lost 4 bases and J lost 3 bases. Per germline, CDR1 SGHRS and CDR2 YFSETQ.

This rearrangement joins TRBV18 to TRBJ1-1; D unresolved. Germline values: CDR1 KGHSH, CDR2 LQKENI. The CDR3 sequence is 12 residues long. V lost 3 bases, J lost 4 bases, and 6 bases lay in between. This chain's CDR3 is CASSPTSTEAFF. The CDR3 DNA reads as TGTGCCAGCTCACCCACATCCACTGAAGCTTTCTTT.

The rearrangement joins TRBV18 to TRBJ1-5; weak D call: TRBD1 (6 bases). The CDR3 extends over 18 amino acids. V was trimmed by 2 bases and J by 3 bases, leaving 20 bases between them. CDR1 is KGHSH, CDR2 LQKENI, per germline. For the CDR3, the DNA is TGTGCCAGCTCACCAGGGCAGGGGAGCCGAGGGATCAATCAGCCCCAGCATTTT. It specifies CASSPGQGSRGINQPQHF.

DNA for the CDR3: TGTGCCAGCAAGTGGTCAAGCGCTGAAGCTTTCTTT. Translation gives CASKWSSAEAFF. The gene calls are TRBV6-6 and TRBJ1-1; D gene unclear. Germline assignment: CDR1 MNHNY and CDR2 SVGAGI (reference sequence). This CDR3 has 12 amino acids. Deletions cut 7 bases from V and 6 bases from J, with 12 bases between.

The rearrangement links TRBV5-1 to TRBJ1-4; the D is unclear. The V and J ends lost 2 bases and 6 bases respectively, with 14 bases between them. The CDR3 covers 15 residues. From germline, CDR1 is SGHRS and CDR2 YFSETQ. This CDR3 reads CASSLVSSADEKLFF. CDR3 nucleotides: TGCGCCAGCAGCTTAGTGTCATCTGCGGATGAAAAACTGTTTTTT.